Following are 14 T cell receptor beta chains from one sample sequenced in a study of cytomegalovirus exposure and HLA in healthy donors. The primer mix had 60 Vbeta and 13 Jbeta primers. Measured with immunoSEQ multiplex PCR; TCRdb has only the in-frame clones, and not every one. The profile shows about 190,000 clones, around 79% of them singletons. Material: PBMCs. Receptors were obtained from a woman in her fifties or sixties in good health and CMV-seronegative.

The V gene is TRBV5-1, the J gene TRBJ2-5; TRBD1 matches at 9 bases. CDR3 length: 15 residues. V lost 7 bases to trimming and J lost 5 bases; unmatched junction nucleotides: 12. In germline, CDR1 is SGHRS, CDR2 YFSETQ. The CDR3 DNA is TGCGCCAGCGGCGCCACGACAGGGGGGAGGGAGACCCAGTACTTC. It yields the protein CASGATTGGRETQYF.

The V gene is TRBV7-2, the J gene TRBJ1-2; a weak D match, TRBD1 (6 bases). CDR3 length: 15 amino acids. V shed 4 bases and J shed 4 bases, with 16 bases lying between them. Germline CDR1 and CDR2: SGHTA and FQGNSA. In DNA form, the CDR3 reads TGTGCCAGCAGCTCCAACGCAGGGGTTCGCTATGGCTACACCTTC. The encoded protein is CASSSNAGVRYGYTF.

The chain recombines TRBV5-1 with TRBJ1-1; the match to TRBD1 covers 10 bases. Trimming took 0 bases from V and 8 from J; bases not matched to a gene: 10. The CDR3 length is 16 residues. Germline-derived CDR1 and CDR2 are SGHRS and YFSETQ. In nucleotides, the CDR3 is TGCGCCAGCAGCTTGGGCCTAACGGGACAGGGGCGAGAAGCTTTCTTT. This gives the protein CASSLGLTGQGREAFF.

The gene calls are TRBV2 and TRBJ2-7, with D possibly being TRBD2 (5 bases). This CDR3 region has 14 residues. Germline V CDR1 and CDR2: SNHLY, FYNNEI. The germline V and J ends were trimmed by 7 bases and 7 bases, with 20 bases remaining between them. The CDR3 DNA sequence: TGTGCCAGCACCCCCCTCGCTGCTACGGGAGAGCAGTACTTC. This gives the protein CASTPLAATGEQYF.

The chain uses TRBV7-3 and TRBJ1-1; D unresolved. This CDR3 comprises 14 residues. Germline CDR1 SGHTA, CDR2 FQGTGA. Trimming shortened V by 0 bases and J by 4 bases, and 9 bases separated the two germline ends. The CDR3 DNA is TGTGCCAGCAGCTTAACGCAGGATGGCACTGAAGCTTTCTTT. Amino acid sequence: CASSLTQDGTEAFF.

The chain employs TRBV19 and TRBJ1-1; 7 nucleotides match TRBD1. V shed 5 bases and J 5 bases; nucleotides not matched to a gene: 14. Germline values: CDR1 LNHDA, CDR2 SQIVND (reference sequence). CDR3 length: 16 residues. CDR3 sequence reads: CASSVAEQGLWTEAFF. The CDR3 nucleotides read TGTGCCAGTAGTGTGGCGGAACAGGGGTTGTGGACTGAAGCTTTCTTT. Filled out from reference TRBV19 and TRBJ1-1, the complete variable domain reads DGGITQSPKYLFRKEGQNVTLSCEQNLNHDAMYWYRQDPGQGLRLIYYSQIVNDFQKGDIAEGYSVSREKKESFPLTVTSAQKNPTAFYLCASSVAEQGLWTEAFFGQGTRLTVV.

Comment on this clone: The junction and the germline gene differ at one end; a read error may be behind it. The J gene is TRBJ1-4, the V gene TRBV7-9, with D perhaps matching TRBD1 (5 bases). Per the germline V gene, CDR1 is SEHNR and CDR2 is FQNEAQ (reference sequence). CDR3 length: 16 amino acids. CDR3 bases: TGTTCCAGCAGCTTCGGACACGAAGCAACTAATGAAAAACTGTTTTTT. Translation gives CSSSFGHEATNEKLFF.

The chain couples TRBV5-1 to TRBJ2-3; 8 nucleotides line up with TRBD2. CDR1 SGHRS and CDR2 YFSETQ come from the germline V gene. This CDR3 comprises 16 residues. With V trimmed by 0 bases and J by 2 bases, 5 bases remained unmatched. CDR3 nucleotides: TGCGCCAGCAGCTTGGAGGCGGGGGGAGCCACAGATACGCAGTATTTT. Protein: CASSLEAGGATDTQYF.

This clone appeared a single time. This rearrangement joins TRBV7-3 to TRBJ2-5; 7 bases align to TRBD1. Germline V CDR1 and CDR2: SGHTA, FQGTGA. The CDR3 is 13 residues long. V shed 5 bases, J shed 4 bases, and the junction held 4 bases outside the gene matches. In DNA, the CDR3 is TGTGCCAGCAGCCCTGACAGGGCAGAGACCCAGTACTTC. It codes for CASSPDRAETQYF. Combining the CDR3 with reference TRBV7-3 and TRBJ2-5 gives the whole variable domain GAGVSQTPSNKVTEKGKYVELRCDPISGHTALYWYRQSLGQGPEFLIYFQGTGAADDSGLPNDRFFAVRPEGSVSTLKIQRTERGDSAVYLCASSPDRAETQYFGPGTRLLVL.

CDR3 bases: TGTGCCAGCAGACAGAGGGACAGGGACAATCAGCCCCAGCATTTT. This encodes CASRQRDRDNQPQHF. The chain carries TRBV2 and TRBJ1-5; 9 bases fit TRBD1. V was clipped by 6 bases and J by 3 bases; unmatched bases: 6. Germline assignment: CDR1 SNHLY and CDR2 FYNNEI. The CDR3 is 15 residues long.

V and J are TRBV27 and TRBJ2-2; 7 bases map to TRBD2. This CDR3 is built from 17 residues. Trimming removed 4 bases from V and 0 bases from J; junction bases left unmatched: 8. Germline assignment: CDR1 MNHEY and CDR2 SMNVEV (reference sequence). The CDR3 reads CASSSLGAGSNTGELFF. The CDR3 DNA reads TGTGCCAGCAGTTCCCTCGGAGCGGGGTCGAACACCGGGGAGCTGTTTTTT.

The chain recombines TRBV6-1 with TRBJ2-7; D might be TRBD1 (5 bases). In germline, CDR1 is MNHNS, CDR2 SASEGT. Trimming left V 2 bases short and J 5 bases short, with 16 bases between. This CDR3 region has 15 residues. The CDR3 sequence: CASSEKSAGKDEQYF. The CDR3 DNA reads TGTGCCAGCAGTGAAAAGTCAGCAGGGAAGGACGAGCAGTACTTC.

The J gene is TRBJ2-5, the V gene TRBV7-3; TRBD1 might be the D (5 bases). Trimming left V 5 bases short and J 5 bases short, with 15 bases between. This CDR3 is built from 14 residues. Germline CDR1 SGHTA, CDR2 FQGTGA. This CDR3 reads CASSPGIQGETQYF. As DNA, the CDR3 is TGTGCCAGCAGCCCAGGGATTCAAGGGGAGACCCAGTACTTC. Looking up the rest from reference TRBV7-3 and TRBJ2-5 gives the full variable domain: GAGVSQTPSNKVTEKGKYVELRCDPISGHTALYWYRQSLGQGPEFLIYFQGTGAADDSGLPNDRFFAVRPEGSVSTLKIQRTERGDSAVYLCASSPGIQGETQYFGPGTRLLVL.

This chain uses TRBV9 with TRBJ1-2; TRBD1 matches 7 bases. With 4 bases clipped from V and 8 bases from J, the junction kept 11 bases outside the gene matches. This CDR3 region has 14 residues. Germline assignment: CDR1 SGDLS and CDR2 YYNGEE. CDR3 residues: CASSSQTGRNGYTF. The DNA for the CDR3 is TGTGCCAGCAGCTCTCAGACAGGGAGGAACGGCTACACCTTC.